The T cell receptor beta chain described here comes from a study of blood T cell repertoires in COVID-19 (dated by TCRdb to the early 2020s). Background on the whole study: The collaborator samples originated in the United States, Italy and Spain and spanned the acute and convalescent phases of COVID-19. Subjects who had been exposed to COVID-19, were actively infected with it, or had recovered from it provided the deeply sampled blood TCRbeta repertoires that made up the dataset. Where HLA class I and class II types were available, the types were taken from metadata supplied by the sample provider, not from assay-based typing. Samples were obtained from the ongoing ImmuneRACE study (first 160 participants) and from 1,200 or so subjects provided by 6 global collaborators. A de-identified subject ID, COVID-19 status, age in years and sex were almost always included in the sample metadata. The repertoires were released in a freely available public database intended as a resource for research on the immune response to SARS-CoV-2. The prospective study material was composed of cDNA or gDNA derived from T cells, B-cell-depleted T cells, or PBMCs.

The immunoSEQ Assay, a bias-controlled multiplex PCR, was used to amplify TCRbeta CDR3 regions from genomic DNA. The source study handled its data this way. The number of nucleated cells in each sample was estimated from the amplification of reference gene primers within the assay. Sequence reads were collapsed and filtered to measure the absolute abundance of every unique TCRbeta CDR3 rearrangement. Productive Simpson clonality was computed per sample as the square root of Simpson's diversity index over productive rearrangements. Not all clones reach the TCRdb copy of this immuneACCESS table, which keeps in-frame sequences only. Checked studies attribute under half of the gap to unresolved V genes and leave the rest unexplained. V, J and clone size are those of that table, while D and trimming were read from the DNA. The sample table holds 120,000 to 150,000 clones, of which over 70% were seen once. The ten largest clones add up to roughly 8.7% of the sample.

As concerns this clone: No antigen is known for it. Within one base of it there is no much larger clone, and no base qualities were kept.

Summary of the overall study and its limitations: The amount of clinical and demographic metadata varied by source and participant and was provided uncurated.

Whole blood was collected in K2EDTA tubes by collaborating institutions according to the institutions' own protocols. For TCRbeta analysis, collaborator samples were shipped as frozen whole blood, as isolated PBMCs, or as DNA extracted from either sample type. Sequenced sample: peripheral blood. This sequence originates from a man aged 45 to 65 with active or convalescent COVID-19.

CDR3 sequence: CASSYEGGGNQPQHF. The DNA is as follows: TGTGCCAGCAGTTACGAAGGGGGCGGCAATCAGCCCCAGCATTTT. The receptor chain draws on TRBV6-5 and TRBJ1-5; 7 bases in between match TRBD1. The CDR3 sequence holds 15 residues, the cysteine and phenylalanine included. Kept here is only the CDR3 DNA, which spans 45 bases and is read in frame from base 1. CDR1 and CDR2 are read off the germline V gene as MNHEY and SVGAGI. V has 2 bases trimmed and J has 2 bases trimmed; junction bases matching no gene number 3.